These 29 T cell receptor beta chains were all obtained from the same sample, sequenced in a study of T cells in Graves' hyperthyroidism and ophthalmopathy. Template material for amplifying TCR beta CDR3 regions consisted of RNA transcripts. Researchers ran a first-round RT-PCR on the TCR CDR3 using the HTBI primer set. One entry per CDR3 protein results from TCRdb running MiXCR on the multiplex PCR reads. The sample has roughly 200,000 distinct CDR3 sequences, approximately 16% seen once. The sequencing input was blood. These receptors originate from a man aged 40-49 years with Graves' hyperthyroidism.

This clonotype was seen many times. This chain uses TRBV7-8 with TRBJ2-1, with D maybe TRBD1 (6 bases). V was pared by 1 base and J by 8 bases, with 9 bases between. This CDR3 contains 13 residues. Germline V gives CDR1 SGHVS, CDR2 FQNEAQ. The chain's CDR3 is CASSLEQGHEQFF. As DNA, the CDR3 is TGTGCCAGCAGCTTAGAGCAGGGGCATGAGCAGTTCTTC.

This clonotype was picked up a small number of times. The chain recombines TRBV7-9 with TRBJ2-3, with D unclear. The CDR3 is 13 amino acids. CDR1 and CDR2 (germline): SEHNR, FQNEAQ (reference sequence). Trimming left V 1 base short and J 14 bases short, with 16 bases between. The CDR3 nucleotides read TGTGCCAGCAGCTTAGTTAGTGCGGATACGAGGTATTTT. Translated, it gives CASSLVSADTRYF. Variable domain in full (rest from reference TRBV7-9 and TRBJ2-3): DTGVSQNPRHKITKRGQNVTFRCDPISEHNRLYWYRQTLGQGPEFLTYFQNEAQLEKSRLLSDRFSAERPKGSFSTLEIQRTEQGDSAMYLCASSLVSADTRYFGPGTRLTVL.

Points on this clonotype: This sequence may be a read error, since a much larger clone differs from it by one base. V and J are TRBV9 and TRBJ1-1, with no clear D. CDR1 is SGDLS and CDR2 is YYNGEE in the germline V gene. The ends were cut back, 3 bases at V and 6 bases at J, with 12 bases in the middle. The CDR3 is 13 amino acids. CDR3 nucleotides: TGTGCCAGCAGCGCCTCAGTTGGGGCTGAAGCTTTCTTT. Its protein product is CASSASVGAEAFF. The entire variable domain, with the rest obtained from reference TRBV9 and TRBJ1-1, is as follows: DSGVTQTPKHLITATGQRVTLRCSPRSGDLSVYWYQQSLDQGLQFLIQYYNGEERAKGNILERFSAQQFPDLHSELNLSSLELGDSALYFCASSASVGAEAFFGQGTRLTVV.

Points on this clonotype: A much bigger clone sits one base away, suggesting this may be a read error. V usage is TRBV2 and J usage is TRBJ2-2; 9 bases map to TRBD1. Germline V gene lookup returns CDR1 SNHLY and CDR2 FYNNEI. CDR3 length: 14 amino acids. This chain's CDR3 is CAGRDRVNTRELFF. CDR3 bases: TGTGCCGGGCGGGACAGGGTGAACACCAGGGAGCTGTTTTTT.

The V gene is TRBV20-1, the J gene TRBJ2-1, with D possibly called TRBD1 or TRBD2 (5 bases each). The germline V and J ends were trimmed by 0 bases and 10 bases, with 16 bases remaining between them. CDR3 length: 14 amino acids. Germline V lookup: CDR1 DFQATT, CDR2 SNEGSKA (reference sequence). The CDR3 reads CSAREGTPTGEQFF. The CDR3 DNA reads TGCAGTGCTAGAGAAGGGACCCCGACGGGGGAGCAGTTCTTC.

This clonotype showed up many times. The V call is TRBV5-1, the J call TRBJ2-3, with TRBD2 as a possible D gene (6 bases). CDR1 is SGHRS and CDR2 is YFSETQ in the germline V gene. V was shortened by 6 bases and J by 5 bases, with 13 bases between the two germline ends. This CDR3 is 13 amino acids long. CDR3 protein: CASKLADGDTQYF. For the CDR3, the DNA is TGCGCCAGCAAACTAGCTGATGGAGATACGCAGTATTTT.

This clonotype was picked up many times. CDR3 residues: CASTRTGTDTQYF. CDR3 sequence (DNA): TGTGCCAGTACCCGGACGGGGACAGATACGCAGTATTTT. This chain uses TRBV5-5 with TRBJ2-3; tentatively, D is TRBD2 (5 bases). This CDR3 has 13 residues. In germline, CDR1 is SGHKS, CDR2 YYEKEE (reference sequence). Trimming cost V 8 bases and J 3 bases, with 13 bases left between them.

At least ten counts were recorded for this clonotype. The V gene is TRBV7-9, the J gene TRBJ1-2; D not certain. The CDR3 loop spans 13 amino acids. V was shortened by 1 base and J by 7 bases, with 10 bases between the two germline ends. In germline, CDR1 is SEHNR, CDR2 FQNEAQ (reference sequence). CDR3 region: CASSLDYLTGYTF. CDR3 in DNA: TGTGCCAGCAGCTTAGACTACCTCACTGGCTACACCTTC.

The sample holds a few counts of this clonotype. The chain links TRBV29-1 to TRBJ2-2, with TRBD1 matching over 7 bases. Looked up from germline, CDR1 is SQVTM and CDR2 is ANQGSEA. There are 13 residues in the CDR3. The J segment lost 13 bases and the V segment lost 2 bases, leaving 10 bases of the junction unmatched. CDR3 loop: CSVERSTDRALFF. The CDR3 bases are TGCAGCGTTGAAAGATCGACCGACAGGGCGCTGTTTTTT.

In this sample, this clonotype turned up many times. This chain links TRBV7-2 with TRBJ2-5; no reliable D call. V lost 1 base to trimming and J lost 4 bases, with 7 bases between them. CDR1 is SGHTA, CDR2 FQGNSA, per germline. The CDR3 length is 13 residues. The CDR3 region has the DNA TGTGCCAGCAGCTTAGACCTAGGAGAGACCCAGTACTTC. It specifies CASSLDLGETQYF.

Ten or more counts support this clonotype. The chain combines TRBV30 with TRBJ1-2; D possibly corresponds to TRBD1 (6 bases). The CDR3 consists of 12 residues. Germline V gives CDR1 GTSNPN, CDR2 SVGIG (reference sequence). The germline V and J ends were trimmed by 3 bases and 10 bases, with 15 bases remaining between them. The CDR3 loop is CAWRDRDISYTF. In DNA, the CDR3 is TGTGCCTGGAGAGACCGGGACATCTCCTACACCTTC.

This clonotype was seen many times. The chain combines TRBV7-2 with TRBJ1-2, with D perhaps TRBD1 (5 bases). V lost 2 bases and J 6 bases, leaving 10 bases between the germline ends. CDR1 and CDR2 from the germline V gene are SGHTA and FQGNSA. This CDR3 is 13 amino acids long. CDR3 coding DNA: TGTGCCAGCAGCTTACAGGGAGGGGATGGCTACACCTTC. Protein: CASSLQGGDGYTF.

The chain carries TRBV29-1 and TRBJ1-5; D not resolved. V was pared by 6 bases and J by 4 bases, with 10 bases between. The CDR3 totals 12 residues. Germline V gene data show CDR1 as SQVTM and CDR2 as ANQGSEA. The CDR3 loop reads CSVWTENQPQHF. The DNA for the CDR3 is TGCAGCGTCTGGACGGAAAATCAGCCCCAGCATTTT.

There are a few counts of this clonotype. The rearrangement joins TRBV7-2 to TRBJ1-1; D is ambiguous. Trimming left V 2 bases short and J 6 bases short, with 10 bases between. The CDR3 extends over 13 amino acids. Germline CDR1 SGHTA, CDR2 FQGNSA. The CDR3, as DNA: TGTGCCAGCAGCTTAAGTAGTGTGGCTGAAGCTTTCTTT. Protein sequence: CASSLSSVAEAFF.

This clonotype was recorded at least ten times. The rearrangement joins TRBV2 to TRBJ2-7, with D maybe TRBD2 (6 bases). V shed 7 bases and J shed 1 base, with 17 bases lying between them. The CDR3 is 15 amino acids. The germline V gene has CDR1 SNHLY and CDR2 FYNNEI. The CDR3 DNA follows: TGTGCCAGCATGTGGACTTTAGCGGTATCCTACGAGCAGTACTTC. It encodes CASMWTLAVSYEQYF.

The J gene is TRBJ2-2, the V gene TRBV20-1; D is perhaps TRBD1 (5 bases). Between the trimmed V and J ends, which lost 3 bases and 5 bases, there was a span of 13 bases. CDR1 is DFQATT and CDR2 is SNEGSKA in the germline V gene (reference sequence). The CDR3 extends over 14 amino acids. This chain's CDR3 is CSASSRDETGELFF. The CDR3 region has the DNA TGCAGTGCTAGTTCCAGGGATGAGACCGGGGAGCTGTTTTTT.

This clonotype was detected ten times or more. This chain uses TRBV28 with TRBJ1-2, with 8 bases that match TRBD1. With 5 bases clipped from V and 2 bases from J, the junction kept 4 bases outside the gene matches. In germline, CDR1 is MDHEN, CDR2 SYDVKM. The CDR3 extends over 14 amino acids. CDR3 sequence: CASSQRTGNYGYTF. For the CDR3, the DNA is TGTGCCAGCAGTCAACGGACAGGGAACTATGGCTACACCTTC.

The V call is TRBV14, the J call TRBJ1-2; D is possibly TRBD1 (5 bases). The length of the CDR3 is 16 residues. V was pared by 0 bases and J by 5 bases, with 16 bases between. CDR1 is SGHDN, CDR2 FVKESK, per germline. CDR3 DNA: TGTGCCAGCAGCCAAGATACGGACACCTTGGGGTATGGCTACACCTTC. Translated: CASSQDTDTLGYGYTF. Supplemented by reference TRBV14 and TRBJ1-2, the full variable domain reads EAGVTQFPSHSVIEKGQTVTLRCDPISGHDNLYWYRRVMGKEIKFLLHFVKESKQDESGMPNNRFLAERTGGTYSTLKVQPAELEDSGVYFCASSQDTDTLGYGYTFGSGTRLTVV.

The sample holds many counts of this clonotype. The chain joins TRBV5-1 to TRBJ2-5; 8 nucleotides match TRBD2. Germline V CDR1 and CDR2: SGHRS, YFSETQ. The V gene end was trimmed by 6 bases and the J gene end by 3 bases; junction bases not matched to a gene: 10. The CDR3 covers 15 residues. CDR3 in amino acids: CASTSDGLAEETQYF. The CDR3 DNA reads as TGCGCCAGCACTTCTGATGGACTAGCAGAAGAGACCCAGTACTTC.

The V call is TRBV27, the J call TRBJ2-7; D is ambiguous. CDR3 length equals 16 residues. Germline values: CDR1 MNHEY, CDR2 SMNVEV (reference sequence). V shed 2 bases and J shed 0 bases, with 14 bases lying between them. The CDR3 DNA follows: TGTGCCAGCAGTTTACTTCCCCCAGGCAGCTCCTACGAGCAGTACTTC. This sequence encodes CASSLLPPGSSYEQYF.

The chain is built from TRBV18 and TRBJ2-2; 7 bases fit TRBD1. Germline CDR1 KGHSH, CDR2 LQKENI. This CDR3 comprises 15 residues. With 3 bases clipped from V and 6 bases from J, the junction kept 7 bases outside the gene matches. CDR3: CASSPAGQVPGELFF. In nucleotides, the CDR3 is TGTGCCAGCTCACCGGCCGGACAGGTTCCCGGGGAGCTGTTTTTT.

V gene TRBV14 combines with J gene TRBJ1-2; D unclear. V was pared by 6 bases and J by 6 bases, with 14 bases between. The CDR3 is 13 residues long. Germline V gene lookup returns CDR1 SGHDN and CDR2 FVKESK. CDR3 region: CASRQETYHGYTF. The CDR3 DNA is TGTGCCAGCAGGCAGGAGACATATCATGGCTACACCTTC.

The table lists this clonotype with many counts. The rearrangement uses TRBV2 and TRBJ2-1; TRBD2 matches 11 bases. V was pared by 4 bases and J by 0 bases, with 2 bases of the junction left unmatched. The germline gives CDR1 SNHLY, CDR2 FYNNEI. The CDR3 loop spans 16 amino acids. The CDR3 DNA follows: TGTGCCAGCAGTGTAGCGGGGGGGAGCTCCTACAATGAGCAGTTCTTC. Amino acid sequence: CASSVAGGSSYNEQFF.

The chain employs TRBV9 and TRBJ1-6; 10 bases map to TRBD1. The CDR3 extends over 16 amino acids. Unmatched junction bases numbered 6, after V lost 3 bases and J lost 6 bases. CDR1 and CDR2 from the germline V gene are SGDLS and YYNGEE. The CDR3 sequence: CASSAGQGVTNSPLHF. The CDR3 nucleotides are TGTGCCAGCAGCGCAGGACAGGGGGTTACTAATTCACCCCTCCACTTT. Using reference TRBV9 and TRBJ1-6 for the parts outside the CDR3, the full variable domain is DSGVTQTPKHLITATGQRVTLRCSPRSGDLSVYWYQQSLDQGLQFLIQYYNGEERAKGNILERFSAQQFPDLHSELNLSSLELGDSALYFCASSAGQGVTNSPLHFGNGTRLTVT.

This clonotype was seen at least ten times. The chain combines TRBV27 with TRBJ2-5, with 15 bases matching TRBD2. This CDR3 region has 16 residues. Germline V gene sequence: CDR1 MNHEY, CDR2 SMNVEV (reference sequence). Trimming at V came to 3 bases and at J to 4 bases, leaving 3 bases not matched to a gene. CDR3 DNA sequence: TGTGCCAGCAGTTTCGGGACTAGCGGGGGGCTAGAGACCCAGTACTTC. This codes for CASSFGTSGGLETQYF.

This clonotype came up many times. This rearrangement joins TRBV3-1 to TRBJ1-5; unclear D gene. V lost 3 bases and J 1 base, leaving 4 bases between the germline ends. The CDR3 runs 13 residues. CDR1 is LGHDT and CDR2 is YNNKEL in the germline V gene (reference sequence). CDR3 bases: TGTGCCAGCAGCCAGGGAAGCAATCAGCCCCAGCATTTT. Protein product: CASSQGSNQPQHF.

This clonotype was recorded only once. This chain links TRBV5-1 with TRBJ1-2; possibly TRBD1 for D (5 bases). The CDR3 covers 14 residues. CDR1 SGHRS and CDR2 YFSETQ come from the germline V gene. Trimming took 2 bases from V and 8 from J, leaving 16 bases between them. CDR3 coding DNA: TGCGCCAGCAGCTTTGATAGGGGAAGTCAAGGCTACACCTTC. It yields the protein CASSFDRGSQGYTF.

This clonotype was detected ten times or more. The V and J genes are TRBV20-1 and TRBJ1-2, with D possibly matching TRBD1 (6 bases). In germline, CDR1 is DFQATT, CDR2 SNEGSKA (reference sequence). The CDR3 contains 14 residues. The ends were cut back, 2 bases at V and 6 bases at J, with 16 bases in the middle. This chain's CDR3 is CSARTISGTHGYTF. The CDR3, as DNA: TGCAGTGCTAGAACGATATCCGGGACACATGGCTACACCTTC.

This chain links TRBV12-3 or TRBV12-4 with TRBJ1-4; D is perhaps TRBD1 (6 bases). This CDR3 region has 15 residues. Trimming shortened V by 5 bases and J by 8 bases, and 18 bases separated the two germline ends. CDR3 in amino acids: CASSPLRGAREKLFF. CDR3 bases: TGTGCCAGCAGTCCCCTCAGGGGCGCACGGGAAAAACTGTTTTTT.